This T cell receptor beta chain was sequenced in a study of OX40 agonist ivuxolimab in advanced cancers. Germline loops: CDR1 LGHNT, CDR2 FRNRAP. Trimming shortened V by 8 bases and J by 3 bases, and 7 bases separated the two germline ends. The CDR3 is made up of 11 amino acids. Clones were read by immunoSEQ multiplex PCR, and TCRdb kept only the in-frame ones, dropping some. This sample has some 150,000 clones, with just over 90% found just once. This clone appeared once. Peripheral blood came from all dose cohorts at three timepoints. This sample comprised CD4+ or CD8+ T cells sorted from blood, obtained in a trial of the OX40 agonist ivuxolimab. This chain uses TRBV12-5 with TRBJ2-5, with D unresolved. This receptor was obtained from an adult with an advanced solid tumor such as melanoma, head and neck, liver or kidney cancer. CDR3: CASRTEETQYF. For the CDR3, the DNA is TGTGCTAGTCGAACAGAAGAGACCCAGTACTTC.